This TCR beta chain was obtained from a study of cytomegalovirus exposure and HLA in healthy donors (dated by TCRdb to about 2017). About the full investigation: According to an earlier analysis of a few hundred of the donors, about 180 million T cells yielded 117 million unique TCR beta sequences and approximately 300 Gb of sequence data. An early release that covered about 640 HLA-typed donors contained around 300 gigabases of sequencing data and around 80 million unique TCR sequences. All discovery cohort repertoires had been generated using a single sequencing platform. To decide whether each TCR beta V gene segment behaved as functional or pseudogenic, an earlier analysis of some 540 of the donors relied on high-throughput TCR beta sequencing. A separate validation cohort of about 110 different subjects was used in addition to the roughly 620-subject first cohort. Rather than using new phenotypic data, the later analysis identified candidate immune exposures from TCR beta sequences and from how often those sequences occurred across donors. The number of donors typed differed by locus, with 629-630 for A, B, C, DRB1 and DQB1, around 500 for DQA1, 600 to 610 for DPA1, and under 490 for DPB1. Genome-wide SNP genotypes for about 65% of the roughly 670 donors were used in a later genetic analysis, which treated that subset as a discovery cohort. Of the roughly 390 genotyped donors, approximately 80% fell in the genetic ancestry cluster associated with self-reported Caucasian donors. The study combined high-throughput TCR immunosequencing, statistical association of individual TCRs with disease status, and machine learning to predict cytomegalovirus infection status. Alongside the repertoire data, information on donor age, sex, ethnicity and CMV serostatus was compiled. A later analysis re-analyzed previously published TCR beta repertoires from roughly 600 donors and added high-resolution HLA genotyping to study TCR occurrence patterns. HLA typing covered class I and class II loci at four-digit resolution. On average, roughly 240,000 unique TCR beta nucleotide sequences were sequenced per donor among 300 to 500 genotyped donors of the cohort, with 15% to 20% of those sequences being non-productive. Using immunosequencing, the study profiled T cell repertoires from fewer than 700 subjects and related those repertoires to cytomegalovirus serostatus. The study aimed to test whether signatures of past pathogen exposure could be identified by cataloging public T cell receptors. Several DR-DQ haplotypes were handled as single units for association and clustering because linkage in the cohort was strong.

The cohort comprised around 690 healthy bone marrow donors. At the time of sampling, every cohort member was nominally healthy, though immune exposures that went unrecorded were likely present. The donor tested CMV seronegative, placing the donor among the 300 to 400 seronegative members of the cohort. Each donor provided a peripheral blood sample, and peripheral blood mononuclear cells were used for TCR beta sequencing. Genomic DNA was extracted from the blood cell samples with the Qiagen DNeasy Blood Extraction Kit. The study at large found these results: Sequencing depth was assumed to be roughly uniform across donors in the presence/absence analyses, though that assumption may not hold. A further reported finding was that TCR beta sequences accurately predicted the HLA-A and HLA-B alleles for most subjects in the first cohort. In a later analysis, most CMV-associated TCR beta chains were found to appear HLA-restricted, with HLA associations seemingly driven largely by CMV exposure. In a later analysis, TCR association rates were found to vary across HLA loci, with the most associated TCRs seen for DRB1 alleles and the fewest for HLA-C alleles. Across donors, most TCR sequences were observed very rarely, whereas some public TCRs were present in many individuals. V-gene and J-gene trimming of TCR beta chains was associated with a missense DCLRE1C variant in a later genetic analysis, and the association was replicated in an independent cohort. In this cohort, only TCR beta chains were sequenced, and detectable features were limited by the absence of alpha or paired-chain data. The authors suggested that the approach could potentially be generalized to other disease states and immunological phenotypes. Immune exposure information for the cohort was limited to CMV serostatus. In a later analysis, HLA-associated TCR beta chains were found to be more clonally expanded and to have lower generation probabilities than equally common non-associated chains. In a later genetic analysis, fewer N-insertions in productive TCRs were reported among donors in an Asian-associated ancestry cluster than the approximately 670-donor mean. The 87-base-pair reads could not distinguish some IMGT-functional V segments, including TRBV6-2 and TRBV6-3, so those segments were excluded. The study gave a list of about 150 TCR beta chains associated with cytomegalovirus. In an earlier analysis of more than 500 of the donors, most TCR beta V segments appeared in productive rearrangements about 90% or about 30% of the time, broadly matching IMGT annotations. The classifier was reported to diagnose cytomegalovirus status with high specificity and sensitivity in both the original and validation cohorts. According to a later analysis, parvovirus B19, influenza, CMV and Epstein-Barr virus appeared linked to several top co-occurrence clusters. Because HLA typing was missing for some donors at each locus, association tests included only the typed subset. Linkage disequilibrium might explain the correlated functional status among segregating V segments, but an unknown experimental factor could not be ruled out. Three of the identified cytomegalovirus-associated TCR beta chains were confirmed in vitro to be specific for cytomegalovirus antigens. A group of highly shared sequence variants was considered likely to be a technical artifact of the sequencing pipeline. About 17 rarely observed V segments, including chromosome 9 orphons, were excluded from the earlier analysis of some 590 of the donors because counts were too low. At a false discovery rate of 0.05, a later analysis linked 16,951 TCR beta sequences to specific HLA alleles. When HLA alleles, especially DR and DQ, strongly co-occurred, TCR associations were difficult to assign to individual alleles.

Based on the germline V gene, the CDR1 and CDR2 sequences are MRHNA and SNTAGT. V is clipped by 8 bases and J by 6 bases, and the sequence between their germline boundaries is 14 bases long. The CDR3, cysteine through phenylalanine, is 13 amino acids long. Just CDR3 DNA is preserved here, 39 bases in frame from base 1. This clone has more than one count but fewer than ten. It has no known antigen specificity. No clone much larger than this one lies a single base away; base qualities are absent. The library relied on the immunoSEQ multiplex PCR assay. A mixture of 60 forward primers for TCR Vbeta segments and 13 reverse primers for TCR Jbeta segments was used in the multiplex PCR. The CDR3 region of rearranged TCR beta genes was amplified from genomic DNA by a multiplex PCR assay. The Illumina HiSeq System was used to sequence the amplified TCR beta libraries as 87-base-pair reads. In the authors' own workflow: A later analysis tallied around 82 million unique TCR beta chains across the approximately 670 repertoires, and approximately 12 million of those chains were shared by two or more donors. Raw reads were error-corrected and collapsed into unique sequences with a nearest-neighbor algorithm that merged closely related sequences to remove PCR and sequencing errors. To assign V, D and J gene segments, CDR3 sequences were aligned to IMGT reference sequences. For a sequence to be retained, at least a six-nucleotide match to both a V gene segment and a J gene segment was required. Rearrangements were called productive when the CDR3 lacked stop codons and stayed in frame with V and J; all others were non-productive. Following IMGT convention, CDR3 was defined as the stretch from the second conserved V-encoded cysteine to the conserved J-encoded phenylalanine. The earlier analysis of 500 to 600 of the donors excluded sequences that lacked an unambiguous match to a single V gene segment. In an earlier analysis of some 590 of the donors, a V segment was called functional when productive rearrangements were above 56.7%, and segregating when the standard deviation between donors exceeded 5%. To diagnose cytomegalovirus status from the catalog of TCR beta chain sequences, a statistical classification framework was built. In a later analysis, TCR nucleotide sequences were compared against IMGT/GENE-DB human TR gene sequences so that V and J genes could be assigned. In a later analysis, CDR3 sequences and most-parsimonious VDJ recombination scenarios were assigned using the TCRdist pipeline. In a later analysis, each TCR beta chain was defined by its CDR3 amino acid sequence together with its V-gene family, and reads without a unique V-gene family were excluded. As a way to deal with suspected cross-contamination and a sequencing artifact, a later analysis dropped over 550 nucleotide sequences that were highly shared and had low generation probability. For each public chain, a later analysis derived a clonal expansion index from normalized ranks of inferred template counts within each repertoire. In a later analysis, generation probabilities were computed using a VDJ recombination model fitted to out-of-frame rearrangements, and the results were checked against IGoR. In a later analysis, TCR-TCR, TCR-HLA and TCR-CMV co-occurrence was scored with hypergeometric tests, and a repertoire-size bias correction was applied to TCR pairs. In a later analysis, false discovery rates were estimated by permuting HLA or CMV assignments 20 times. In a later analysis, co-occurring TCRs were grouped using DBSCAN, and TCRdist sequence similarity was added for clustering within HLA-allele-positive subsets. Co-occurrence clustering excluded repertoires with fewer than 30,000 or more than 120,000 public chains, plus five with anomalous nucleotide sharing. This is the immuneACCESS table as TCRdb keeps it, with only in-frame sequences that have V and J called. A part of the clones is gone; compared with another copy, unresolved V genes explain less than half, and the rest is unexplained. D and trimming were read from the DNA, whereas the V and J calls and clone size are those reported in that table. This sample holds fewer than 150,000 clones; 82% were observed only once. Jointly, the top ten make up around 2.7% of the sample.

Sequencing input: PBMCs. The receptor comes from a woman aged 18-29 years in good health and CMV-seronegative. Recombination connected TRBV6-4 to TRBJ1-5; the D region possibly corresponds to TRBD1 (5 bases align). The encoded CDR3 is CASGPGWGQPQHF. The nucleotides are TGTGCCAGCGGTCCAGGGTGGGGTCAGCCCCAGCATTTT.